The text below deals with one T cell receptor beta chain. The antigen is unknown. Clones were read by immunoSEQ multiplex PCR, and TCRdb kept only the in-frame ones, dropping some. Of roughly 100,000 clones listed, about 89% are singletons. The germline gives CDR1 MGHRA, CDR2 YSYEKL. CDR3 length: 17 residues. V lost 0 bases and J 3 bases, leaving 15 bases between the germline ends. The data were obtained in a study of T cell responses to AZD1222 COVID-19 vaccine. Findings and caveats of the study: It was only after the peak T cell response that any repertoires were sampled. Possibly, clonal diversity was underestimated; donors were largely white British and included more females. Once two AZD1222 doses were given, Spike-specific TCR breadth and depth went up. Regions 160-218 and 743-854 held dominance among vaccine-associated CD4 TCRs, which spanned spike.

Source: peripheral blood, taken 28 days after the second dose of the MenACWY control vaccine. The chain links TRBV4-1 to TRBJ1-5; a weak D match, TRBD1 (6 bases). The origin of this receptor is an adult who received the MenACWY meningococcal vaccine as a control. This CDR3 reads CASSQEVTGEFNQPQHF. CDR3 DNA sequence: TGCGCCAGCAGCCAAGAGGTGACAGGAGAATTCAATCAGCCCCAGCATTTT.